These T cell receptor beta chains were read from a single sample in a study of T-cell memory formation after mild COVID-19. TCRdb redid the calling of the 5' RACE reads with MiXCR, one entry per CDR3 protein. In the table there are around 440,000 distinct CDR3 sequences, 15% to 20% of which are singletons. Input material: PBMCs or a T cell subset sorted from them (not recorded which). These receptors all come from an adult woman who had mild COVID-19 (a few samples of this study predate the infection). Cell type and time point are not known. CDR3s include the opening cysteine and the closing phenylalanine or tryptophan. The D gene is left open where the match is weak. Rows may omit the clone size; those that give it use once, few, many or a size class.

TGTGCCAGCAGCCCGGTCATTGGGGAGCAGTACTTC	CASSPVIGEQYF	-	-	TRBV11-2	TRBJ2-7
TGTGCCAGCAGTTCAGACAAGGGGGCTAACTATGGCTACACCTTC	CASSSDKGANYGYTF	-	-	TRBV27	TRBJ1-2
TGCGCCAGCAGTTGGGCCCGAGCTAGGGACTCACATCAGCCCCAGCATTTT	CASSWARARDSHQPQHF	-	-	TRBV23-1	TRBJ1-5
TGTGCCAGCAGTGTTCATGGGGATGAGCAGTTCTTC	CASSVHGDEQFF	-	-	TRBV6-6	TRBJ2-1
TGTGCCATCAGGGGACAGGGGGGCAATGAGCAGTTCTTC	CAIRGQGGNEQFF	TRBD1	-	TRBV10-3	TRBJ2-1
TGTGCCAGCGCCATAGCCAGGACTAGCGGGGGCTACGAGCAGTACTTC	CASAIARTSGGYEQYF	TRBD2	-	TRBV18	TRBJ2-7
TGTGCCAGCAGCTTGGAGCTCGTTGGGAACGAGCAGTACTTC	CASSLELVGNEQYF	-	-	TRBV7-6	TRBJ2-7
TGCAGTGCTAGGATCCGGGACAGCAATCAGCCCCAGCATTTT	CSARIRDSNQPQHF	-	-	TRBV20-1	TRBJ1-5
TGTGCCAGCAGCCCCCTTAGGGGGGTTTCAGGCTATGGCTACACCTTC	CASSPLRGVSGYGYTF	-	few	TRBV7-7	TRBJ1-2
TGTGCCTGGATCTGGGGAGATACGCAGTATTTT	CAWIWGDTQYF	-	few	TRBV30	TRBJ2-3
TGTGCCACCAGTGATTCCCCTAGCCGAGAGCAGTTCTTC	CATSDSPSREQFF	-	-	TRBV24-1	TRBJ2-1
TGTGCCAGCAGCTTAACGTATAGATCTTTGGACGGCTACACCTTC	CASSLTYRSLDGYTF	-	-	TRBV7-3	TRBJ1-2
TGTGCCAGCAGTGAAGGACATAGAAACTATGGCTACACCTTC	CASSEGHRNYGYTF	-	-	TRBV25-1	TRBJ1-2
TGTGCCAGCACGCTGGACAGTACCTACGAGCAGTACTTC	CASTLDSTYEQYF	-	-	TRBV2	TRBJ2-7
TGTGCCAGCACTTATAGCGGGGGGGCCTCCTACAATGAGCAGTTCTTC	CASTYSGGASYNEQFF	TRBD2	once	TRBV12-3/TRBV12-4	TRBJ2-1
TGTGCCATCAGTGAGTCGGGGGGAGCCCAGCATTTT	CAISESGGAQHF	-	-	TRBV10-3	TRBJ1-5
TGTGCCAGCAGCTTAGTACCTAGCGGTAGCACAGATACGCAGTATTTT	CASSLVPSGSTDTQYF	TRBD2	few	TRBV7-2	TRBJ2-3
TGTGCCAGCCGAAGCGGGTGGAACACCGGGGAGCTGTTTTTT	CASRSGWNTGELFF	-	few	TRBV7-3	TRBJ2-2
TGTGCCAGCAACCTTGACACAGGGGGCGCCTACAATGAGCAGTTCTTC	CASNLDTGGAYNEQFF	TRBD1	many	TRBV7-9	TRBJ2-1
TGCGCCAGCAGCCCAGACCTCGGGGGGGCCGTGTACGAGCAGTACTTC	CASSPDLGGAVYEQYF	TRBD2	few	TRBV5-1	TRBJ2-7
TGTGCCAGCAGCTTAGAGCCATCAACGCATGAGCAGTTCTTC	CASSLEPSTHEQFF	-	-	TRBV7-2	TRBJ2-1
TGCAGTGCTCATTACGGACTAGCGGGGGCCGGCTTTGGAGATACGCAGTATTTT	CSAHYGLAGAGFGDTQYF	TRBD2	-	TRBV20-1	TRBJ2-3
TGTGCCAGCAGCCAAGGCGTCGGGGCCGTCCACGAAGCTTTCTTT	CASSQGVGAVHEAFF	-	-	TRBV7-3	TRBJ1-1
TGTGCCAGCAGTTACCTCGCCCTGGGGCGCGCCTACGAGCAGTACTTC	CASSYLALGRAYEQYF	-	many	TRBV6-6	TRBJ2-7
TGTGCCACCAGTGATGGTATTTCTAAGTTCTTC	CATSDGISKFF	-	-	TRBV24-1	TRBJ2-1
TGTGCCAGCAGTATTACACAGGGGGCGACGGAGACCCAGTACTTC	CASSITQGATETQYF	TRBD1	few	TRBV6-1	TRBJ2-5
TGTGCCAGCAGCTTAAGTAGGGGACCTTGGTCCGAGCAGTACTTC	CASSLSRGPWSEQYF	-	-	TRBV7-6	TRBJ2-7
TGTGCCAGCAGTTTAGAGGCGGAGGGAACTGAAGCTTTCTTT	CASSLEAEGTEAFF	-	few	TRBV12-3/TRBV12-4	TRBJ1-1
TGCAGTGCTAGAGATCCGGCGGGGACAGATACGCAGTATTTT	CSARDPAGTDTQYF	-	few	TRBV20-1	TRBJ2-3
TGTGCCAGCTCCGGGACAGGGCTCACACCCCTCCACTTT	CASSGTGLTPLHF	TRBD1	-	TRBV6-5	TRBJ1-6
TGTGCCTGGAGTGTACTGGGGCCTAAATCGCATGAGCAGTTCTTC	CAWSVLGPKSHEQFF	-	few	TRBV30	TRBJ2-1
TGTGCCAGCAGCTTAGGTTGGGGACAGGGTGCTACCGGGGAGCTGTTTTTT	CASSLGWGQGATGELFF	TRBD1	few	TRBV7-3	TRBJ2-2
TGTGCCAGCAGCTCCGGGTTCGACAGGGGCCCCCATAATTCACCCCTCCACTTT	CASSSGFDRGPHNSPLHF	TRBD1	many	TRBV7-9	TRBJ1-6
TGCGCCAGCAGCTTTGACGGAGGCGGCTACACCTTC	CASSFDGGGYTF	-	few	TRBV5-1	TRBJ1-2
TGCGCCAGCAGCTTTGACGGGAGGGTGATGGACATTCAGTACTTC	CASSFDGRVMDIQYF	TRBD2	few	TRBV5-1	TRBJ2-4
TGTGCCACCGGGGGGTGGTTTGGCCAGTCCACCTCAGAATGGGCCCAGTACTTC	CATGGWFGQSTSEWAQYF	TRBD2	few	TRBV12-3/TRBV12-4	TRBJ2-5
TGCGCCAGCAGACTGCTAGCGGGAGCCGCTGGGGCCAACGTCCTGACTTTC	CASRLLAGAAGANVLTF	TRBD2	-	TRBV5-1	TRBJ2-6
TGTGCCAGCAGCGTGGGGATATACAATGAGCAGTTCTTC	CASSVGIYNEQFF	-	-	TRBV9	TRBJ2-1
TGTGCCAGCAGCTCAAGACTAGCGGGGTTAGCAGATACGCAGTATTTT	CASSSRLAGLADTQYF	TRBD2	many	TRBV7-2	TRBJ2-3
TGTGCCAGCAGGGCCTTAGCAGGGATCCAATACGAGCAGTACTTC	CASRALAGIQYEQYF	-	-	TRBV27	TRBJ2-7
TGCGCCAGCAGCGACCCGGACAGGACAATCTCCTACGAGCAGTACTTC	CASSDPDRTISYEQYF	TRBD1	-	TRBV5-1	TRBJ2-7
TGTGCCAGCAGCCGGACAGGGGGTTACAATCAGCCCCAGCATTTT	CASSRTGGYNQPQHF	TRBD1	-	TRBV11-1	TRBJ1-5
TGTGCCAGCAGCTCCAGGGCGGGGGACACTGAAGCTTTCTTT	CASSSRAGDTEAFF	-	-	TRBV11-2	TRBJ1-1
TGTGCCAGCAGCTTAGGCGGGACAGGGTCTCAGCCCCAGCATTTT	CASSLGGTGSQPQHF	TRBD1	few	TRBV11-2	TRBJ1-5
TGTGCCAGCAGCCACGAAGAGCCATCTAGTTATGGCTACACCTTC	CASSHEEPSSYGYTF	-	-	TRBV3-1	TRBJ1-2
TGTGCCAGCAGTGTACAGGGGCCGAACACTGAAGCTTTCTTT	CASSVQGPNTEAFF	TRBD1	-	TRBV27	TRBJ1-1
TGTGCCAGCAGCGTTGGGACAGCTAACTATGGCTACACCTTC	CASSVGTANYGYTF	TRBD1	-	TRBV9	TRBJ1-2
TGTGCCAGCAGGGCAACCCCTGGGACAGGGTCCTACGAGCAGTACTTC	CASRATPGTGSYEQYF	TRBD1	few	TRBV25-1	TRBJ2-7
TGTGCCAGCAGTGAAGGGACAGGGCACCAGCCCCAGCATTTT	CASSEGTGHQPQHF	TRBD1	-	TRBV2	TRBJ1-5
TGTGCCAGCAGCCAAGATGGGGTTGGGGCTGATGAAAAACTGTTTTTT	CASSQDGVGADEKLFF	-	-	TRBV4-2	TRBJ1-4
TGCAGTGCTAGACCGGGACTAGCGGGGGGGAAGAATCTTTTT	CSARPGLAGGKNLF	TRBD2	few	TRBV20-1	TRBJ2-3
TGTGCCAGCAGCTTTCAGGTCACAGATACGCAGTATTTT	CASSFQVTDTQYF	-	-	TRBV7-6	TRBJ2-3
TGTGCCTGGACGGGACTAGCGGGGAGGACCGGGGAGCTGTTTTTT	CAWTGLAGRTGELFF	TRBD2	-	TRBV30	TRBJ2-2
TGTGCCAGCAGCCCTAGACTGGTGGAGACCCAGTACTTC	CASSPRLVETQYF	-	-	TRBV7-2	TRBJ2-5
TGTGCCAGCAGTGTGGGATACGACGAGCAGTACTTC	CASSVGYDEQYF	-	-	TRBV6-1	TRBJ2-7
TGTGCCAGCAGCGTAGCTTCCTCGGGAGAGCAGTACTTC	CASSVASSGEQYF	-	-	TRBV9	TRBJ2-7
TGTGCCAGCAGCTCGGGACAGGGAGACGAGCAGTACTTC	CASSSGQGDEQYF	TRBD1	many	TRBV7-3	TRBJ2-7
TGTGCCAGCAGCTCAGTCAGCGGGGGTTGGATTGGCACAGATACGCAGTATTTT	CASSSVSGGWIGTDTQYF	TRBD2	many	TRBV7-9	TRBJ2-3
TGCGCCAGCAGCCCAACGGGATTACCGGCAGAGACCCAGTACTTC	CASSPTGLPAETQYF	-	few	TRBV4-1	TRBJ2-5
TGCAGCGTTGTAACGGGCCAAAAACACCTGACAGGGAGTGAGTGGGATACGCAGTATTTT	CSVVTGQKHLTGSEWDTQYF	TRBD1	-	TRBV29-1	TRBJ2-3